This TCR beta chain was captured in a study of blood T cell repertoires in COVID-19. Across the whole study: Sites across the United States, Italy and Spain contributed samples from acute and convalescent COVID-19. From T cells, B-cell-depleted T cells, or PBMCs came the material, which was cDNA or gDNA.

In the authors' methods: Amplification with reference gene primers provided the estimates of nucleated cell counts. Profiling relied on immunoSEQ multiplex PCR, and the TCRdb table lists in-frame clones only, not all of them. V and J calls plus clone size are reproduced from that table; the DNA served to infer D and trimming. The profile shows around 160,000 clones, 80% to 90% of them singletons. The ends lost 3 bases at V and 4 bases at J; junction bases unmatched: 5. CDR3 length equals 15 residues. Germline loops: CDR1 MGHRA, CDR2 YSYEKL. The sequenced sample consisted of peripheral blood. The rearrangement uses TRBV4-1 and TRBJ1-3, with 8 bases that match TRBD1. The TCR sequence derives from a man aged 60 to 75 with acute or convalescent COVID-19. The CDR3 DNA sequence: TGCGCCAGCAGCCACCAACAGGGGGGAGGAAACACCATATATTTT. This gives the protein CASSHQQGGGNTIYF.